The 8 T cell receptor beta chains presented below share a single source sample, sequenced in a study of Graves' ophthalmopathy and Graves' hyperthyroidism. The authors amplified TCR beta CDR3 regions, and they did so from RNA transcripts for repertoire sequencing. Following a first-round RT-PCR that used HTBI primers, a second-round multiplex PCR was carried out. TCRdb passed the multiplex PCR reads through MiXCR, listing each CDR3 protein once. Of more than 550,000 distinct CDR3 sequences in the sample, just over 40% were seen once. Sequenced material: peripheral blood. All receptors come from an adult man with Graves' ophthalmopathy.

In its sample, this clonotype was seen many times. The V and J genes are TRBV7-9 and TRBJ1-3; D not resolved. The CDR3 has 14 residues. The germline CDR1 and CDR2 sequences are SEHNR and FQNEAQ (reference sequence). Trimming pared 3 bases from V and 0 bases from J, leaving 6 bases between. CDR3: CASSFSVSGNTIYF. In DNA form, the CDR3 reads TGTGCCAGCAGCTTCTCAGTCTCTGGAAACACCATATATTTT.

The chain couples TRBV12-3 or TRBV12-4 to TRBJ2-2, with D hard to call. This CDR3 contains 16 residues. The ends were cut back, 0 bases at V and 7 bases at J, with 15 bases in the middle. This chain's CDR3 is CASSLAPSSLVGELFF. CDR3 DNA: TGTGCCAGCAGTTTAGCCCCCAGTTCGTTAGTCGGGGAGCTGTTTTTT.

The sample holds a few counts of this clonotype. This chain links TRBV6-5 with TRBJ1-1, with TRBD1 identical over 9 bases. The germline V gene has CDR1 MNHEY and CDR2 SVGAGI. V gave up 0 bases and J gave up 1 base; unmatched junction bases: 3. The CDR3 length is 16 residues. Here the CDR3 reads CASSYSVGQGNTEAFF. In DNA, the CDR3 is TGTGCCAGCAGTTACTCCGTGGGACAGGGGAACACTGAAGCTTTCTTT.

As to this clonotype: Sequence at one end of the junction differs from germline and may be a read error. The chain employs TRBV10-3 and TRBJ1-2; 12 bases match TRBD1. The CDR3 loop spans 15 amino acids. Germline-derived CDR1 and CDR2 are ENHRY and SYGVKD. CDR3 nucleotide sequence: TGTGCCAGCAGTGCTACGGGACAGGGGGCAGGTGGCTACACCTTC. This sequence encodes CASSATGQGAGGYTF.

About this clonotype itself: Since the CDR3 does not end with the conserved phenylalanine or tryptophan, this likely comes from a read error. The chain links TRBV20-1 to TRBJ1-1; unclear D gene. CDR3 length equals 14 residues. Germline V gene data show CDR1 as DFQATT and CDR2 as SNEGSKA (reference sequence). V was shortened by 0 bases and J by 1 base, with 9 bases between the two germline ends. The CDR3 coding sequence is TGCAGTGCTAGAGATGTAGGCCGGAACACTGAAGCTTTCCTT. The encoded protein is CSARDVGRNTEAFL.

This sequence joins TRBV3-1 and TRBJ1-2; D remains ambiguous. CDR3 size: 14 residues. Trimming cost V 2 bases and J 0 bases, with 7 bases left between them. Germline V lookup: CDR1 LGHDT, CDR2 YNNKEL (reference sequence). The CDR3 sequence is CASSQLDSNYGYTF. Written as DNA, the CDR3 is TGTGCCAGCAGCCAACTAGACTCTAACTATGGCTACACCTTC.

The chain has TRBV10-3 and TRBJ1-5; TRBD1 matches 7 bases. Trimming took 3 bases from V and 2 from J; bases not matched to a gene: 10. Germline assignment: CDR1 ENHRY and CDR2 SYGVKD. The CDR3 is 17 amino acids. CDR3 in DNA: TGTGCCATCAGTGAAGTTGAACAGGGGCCCGGCAATCAGCCCCAGCATTTT. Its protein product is CAISEVEQGPGNQPQHF.

The CDR3 DNA sequence: TGCAGTGCTAGACTGGATAGCGGGGGGACCTACGAGCAGTACTTC. Translating gives CSARLDSGGTYEQYF. V usage is TRBV20-1 and J usage is TRBJ2-7, with 10 bases identical to TRBD2. The CDR3 spans 15 residues. Per germline, CDR1 DFQATT and CDR2 SNEGSKA (reference sequence). Germline trimming cut 2 bases from V and 2 bases from J; bases unmatched to any gene: 6.